These 18 T cell receptor beta chains came from one sample sequenced in a study of T cell responses to AZD1222 COVID-19 vaccine. The assay was immunoSEQ multiplex PCR, and TCRdb's table has in-frame clones only and misses some. The table records about 120,000 clones, just under 90% of them present only once. This specimen consisted of peripheral blood, obtained on day 0 of AZD1222 vaccination. Source of these receptors: an adult in good health.

This clone has just a few counts. CDR3 region: CASSLNLASEQFF. CDR3 nucleotide sequence: TGTGCCAGCAGCCTTAACTTAGCGTCTGAGCAGTTCTTC. The chain couples TRBV12-3 or TRBV12-4 to TRBJ2-1, with TRBD2 as a possible D gene (5 bases). The CDR3 has 13 amino acids. V lost 6 bases, J lost 9 bases, and 15 bases lay in between.

This chain links TRBV3-1 (or the pseudogene TRBV3-2) with TRBJ2-7; D gene ambiguous. The germline V gene has CDR1 LGHDT and CDR2 YNNKEL (reference sequence). The CDR3 runs to 12 residues. With 2 bases removed from V and 5 bases from J, the gap between germline ends came to 7 bases. CDR3 nucleotide sequence: TGTGCCAGCAGCCAACGGCGTCACGAGCAGTACTTC. It encodes CASSQRRHEQYF.

In the case of this clone: This same CDR3 is encoded by further DNA sequences in the sample. The chain joins TRBV28 to TRBJ1-6, with D hard to call. This CDR3 is 12 amino acids long. Germline V gene data show CDR1 as MDHEN and CDR2 as SYDVKM. Deletions cut 6 bases from V and 10 bases from J, with 10 bases between. CDR3 in DNA: TGTGCCAGCAGCTCCCTCGGGTCACCCCTCCACTTT. Protein sequence: CASSSLGSPLHF.

V and J are TRBV7-9 and TRBJ1-1; D remains unclear. Germline V lookup: CDR1 SEHNR, CDR2 FQNEAQ (reference sequence). There are 14 residues in the CDR3. Trimming removed 5 bases from V and 4 bases from J, with 14 bases in between. The chain's CDR3 is CASSPERVGTEAFF. CDR3 sequence (DNA): TGTGCCAGCAGCCCAGAGAGGGTTGGCACTGAAGCTTTCTTT. Drawing the rest from reference TRBV7-9 and TRBJ1-1, the complete variable domain is DTGVSQNPRHKITKRGQNVTFRCDPISEHNRLYWYRQTLGQGPEFLTYFQNEAQLEKSRLLSDRFSAERPKGSFSTLEIQRTEQGDSAMYLCASSPERVGTEAFFGQGTRLTVV.

This clone was detected only once. J is TRBJ1-5 and V is TRBV19; TRBD1 is a possible D gene (6 bases). The CDR3 totals 12 residues. The germline gives CDR1 LNHDA, CDR2 SQIVND (reference sequence). The V gene lost 11 bases and the J gene lost 4 bases, with 12 bases spanning the gap. CDR3 sequence reads: CASSQGNQPQHF. DNA for the CDR3: TGTGCCTCCTCCCAGGGGAATCAGCCCCAGCATTTT.

This clone was found once. This sequence joins TRBV2 and TRBJ2-3; 9 bases fit TRBD2. The junction had 7 bases not matched to a gene; V was cut back by 4 bases and J by 5 bases. The germline gives CDR1 SNHLY, CDR2 FYNNEI. The CDR3 contains 15 residues. CDR3 nucleotide sequence: TGTGCCAGCAGTGCGTCCCTAGCGGGAAAAGATACGCAGTATTTT. Translated: CASSASLAGKDTQYF.

This chain uses TRBV5-1 with TRBJ2-1, with D tentatively TRBD2 (6 bases). CDR3 length: 17 amino acids. The germline V gene has CDR1 SGHRS and CDR2 YFSETQ. Trimming removed 0 bases from V and 2 bases from J, with 15 bases in between. The CDR3 protein is CASSLVRGTETYNEQFF. The CDR3, as DNA: TGCGCCAGCAGCTTGGTTCGGGGGACCGAAACCTACAATGAGCAGTTCTTC.

V gene TRBV2 combines with J gene TRBJ2-6; possible D gene TRBD2, 5 bases. CDR1 is SNHLY and CDR2 is FYNNEI in the germline V gene. V dropped 5 bases and J dropped 2 bases, with 7 bases sitting between them. The CDR3 loop spans 14 amino acids. The CDR3 coding sequence is TGTGCCAGCAGTCGGACTGCTGGGGCCAACGTCCTGACTTTC. Protein: CASSRTAGANVLTF.

This chain links TRBV27 with TRBJ2-7; D is unresolved. Germline assignment: CDR1 MNHEY and CDR2 SMNVEV (reference sequence). This CDR3 spans 14 amino acids. V shed 3 bases and J shed 2 bases, with 11 bases lying between them. DNA of the CDR3: TGTGCCAGCAGTTTCTGGCAACCACCCTACGAGCAGTACTTC. Its translation: CASSFWQPPYEQYF.

The V gene is TRBV9, the J gene TRBJ2-3; D possibly uses TRBD1 or TRBD2 (5 bases each). V lost 5 bases, J lost 1 base, and 11 bases lay in between. The germline V gene has CDR1 SGDLS and CDR2 YYNGEE. The CDR3 sequence is 14 residues long. The CDR3 here is CASSVLGGTDTQYF. Here the CDR3 DNA reads TGTGCCAGCAGTGTGCTGGGGGGCACAGATACGCAGTATTTT.

This clone appeared once. This chain connects TRBV3-1 (or the pseudogene TRBV3-2) to TRBJ1-4; perhaps TRBD1 as D (5 bases). CDR1 LGHDT and CDR2 YNNKEL come from the germline V gene (reference sequence). The ends were cut back, 3 bases at V and 5 bases at J, with 10 bases in the middle. The CDR3 runs 14 residues. CDR3 nucleotide sequence: TGTGCCAGCAGCCAGAGGGGCGGGAATGAAAAACTGTTTTTT. Its protein product is CASSQRGGNEKLFF.

The chain couples TRBV4-1 to TRBJ1-2; D uncertain. Trimming shortened V by 0 bases and J by 3 bases, and 11 bases separated the two germline ends. The CDR3 runs 15 residues. Germline V gives CDR1 MGHRA, CDR2 YSYEKL. In nucleotides, the CDR3 is TGCGCCAGCAGCCAAGATAAAGGCAGGTACTATGGCTACACCTTC. As protein: CASSQDKGRYYGYTF.

This chain uses TRBV5-4 with TRBJ2-7; D is ambiguous. Germline CDR1 and CDR2: SGHNT and YYREEE (reference sequence). Trimming removed 4 bases from V and 5 bases from J, with 10 bases in between. The CDR3 spans 12 residues. The CDR3 DNA reads as TGTGCCAGCAGCAGTAGGGCAGACGAGCAGTACTTC. Translated: CASSSRADEQYF.

The J gene is TRBJ1-1, the V gene TRBV5-6, with 9 bases identical to TRBD1. CDR1 and CDR2 from the germline V gene are SGHDT and YYEEEE. This CDR3 region has 15 residues. Germline trimming cut 3 bases from V and 0 bases from J; bases unmatched to any gene: 3. The CDR3 protein is CASSSTGGLNTEAFF. CDR3 in DNA: TGTGCCAGCAGCTCGACAGGGGGATTGAACACTGAAGCTTTCTTT.

The chain has TRBV28 and TRBJ1-4; D possibly corresponds to TRBD1 (6 bases). There are 15 residues in the CDR3. Deletions cut 6 bases from V and 8 bases from J, with 19 bases between. Germline V gene data show CDR1 as MDHEN and CDR2 as SYDVKM. CDR3 DNA: TGTGCCAGCAGAGCGGGGGGGGGCTCGGACGAAAAACTGTTTTTT. Protein sequence: CASRAGGGSDEKLFF.

This clone has more than one count but fewer than ten. V gene TRBV25-1 combines with J gene TRBJ1-1; TRBD1 aligns across 10 bases. The CDR3 is 15 amino acids. After removal of 7 bases from V and 6 bases from J, the junction contained 11 bases not matched to a gene. Germline V CDR1 and CDR2: MGHDK, SYGVNS. In DNA form, the CDR3 reads TGTGCCAGCACACGTCCCGGGACAGGGGTCGCTGAAGCTTTCTTT. Translation gives CASTRPGTGVAEAFF.

A few counts support this clone. J is TRBJ1-3 and V is TRBV30, with D hard to call. The V end lost 5 bases, the J end lost 0 bases, and 8 bases lay between the germline ends. CDR3 length: 13 residues. Looked up from germline, CDR1 is GTSNPN and CDR2 is SVGIG (reference sequence). The CDR3 DNA is TGTGCCTGGGACAACATCTCTGGAAACACCATATATTTT. Amino acid sequence: CAWDNISGNTIYF.

The chain recombines TRBV7-3 with TRBJ2-5; the D gene is possibly TRBD1 (6 bases). This CDR3 contains 15 residues. Looked up from germline, CDR1 is SGHTA and CDR2 is FQGTGA. V was cut by 2 bases and J by 1 base, with 11 bases left in between. The chain's CDR3 is CASSLGGLAQETQYF. The CDR3, as DNA: TGTGCCAGCAGCTTAGGGGGCCTAGCCCAAGAGACCCAGTACTTC.